What follows are 22 T cell receptor beta chains derived from one specimen sequenced in a study of T-cell memory formation after mild COVID-19. TCRdb ran MiXCR on the 5' RACE reads and lists one entry per CDR3 protein. The sample lists 400,000 to 500,000 distinct CDR3 sequences, 20% to 25% occurring once. The specimen was PBMCs or a T cell subset sorted from them (not recorded which). These receptors all stem from an adult woman who had mild COVID-19 (a few samples of this study predate the infection). Cell type and time point are not known.

A few counts support this clonotype. The chain joins TRBV15 to TRBJ1-5; D ambiguous. CDR3 length equals 15 residues. With 8 bases removed from V and 1 base from J, the gap between germline ends came to 15 bases. Germline V gives CDR1 LNHNV, CDR2 YYDKDF (reference sequence). The DNA for the CDR3 is TGTGCCACCGCCGCACAAGTGGGAAGCAATCAGCCCCAGCATTTT. The encoded protein is CATAAQVGSNQPQHF.

This rearrangement joins TRBV4-1 to TRBJ1-5; D is ambiguous. The CDR3 covers 14 residues. Germline values: CDR1 MGHRA, CDR2 YSYEKL. V was pared by 4 bases and J by 7 bases, with 14 bases between. CDR3 protein: CASSPRTEEQPQHF. The CDR3 DNA is TGCGCCAGCAGCCCACGGACGGAGGAACAGCCCCAGCATTTT.

The chain links TRBV2 to TRBJ2-3, with 15 bases that match TRBD2. From germline, CDR1 is SNHLY and CDR2 FYNNEI. The CDR3 covers 17 residues. Trimming took 7 bases from V and 8 from J; bases not matched to a gene: 13. This CDR3 reads CASTGLAGGTGGGTQYF. CDR3 in DNA: TGTGCCAGCACGGGACTAGCGGGGGGCACGGGCGGCGGTACGCAGTATTTT.

This clonotype has more than one count but fewer than ten. The J gene is TRBJ1-1, the V gene TRBV7-9; TRBD1 matches 9 bases. The V and J ends lost 5 bases and 1 base, in that order; junction bases with no gene match: 11. The CDR3 length is 17 residues. Germline CDR1 SEHNR, CDR2 FQNEAQ (reference sequence). The CDR3 nucleotides read TGTGCCAGCAGCACACACAGGGGGCGAAGGGAGAACACTGAAGCTTTCTTT. Encoded protein: CASSTHRGRRENTEAFF.

In this sample, this clonotype turned up many times. The chain carries TRBV7-9 and TRBJ2-5; the D is unclear. CDR3 length equals 14 residues. The germline V gene has CDR1 SEHNR and CDR2 FQNEAQ (reference sequence). V was clipped by 0 bases and J by 2 bases, with 7 bases between them. The DNA for the CDR3 is TGTGCCAGCAGCTTAGCCTCCGGACAAGAGACCCAGTACTTC. Its translation: CASSLASGQETQYF.

Only a few counts were recorded for this clonotype. This chain joins TRBV18 and TRBJ2-1, with 8 bases that match TRBD2. Germline loops: CDR1 KGHSH, CDR2 LQKENI. V lost 6 bases, J lost 4 bases, and 14 bases stayed unmatched. This CDR3 is 17 amino acids long. The CDR3 sequence is CASSPTIGLAAYNEQFF. CDR3 DNA: TGTGCCAGCTCCCCAACCATCGGACTAGCCGCATACAATGAGCAGTTCTTC.

The chain combines TRBV19 with TRBJ1-2; the D gene is possibly TRBD1 (5 bases). The CDR3 has 14 residues. V lost 10 bases and J 0 bases, leaving 15 bases between the germline ends. The V gene's germline CDR1 is LNHDA and CDR2 SQIVND (reference sequence). The CDR3 region is CATSGRGANYGYTF. The DNA for the CDR3 is TGTGCCACTTCGGGACGGGGAGCTAACTATGGCTACACCTTC.

The J gene is TRBJ1-5, the V gene TRBV7-3; perhaps TRBD1 as D (5 bases). The CDR3 is 16 residues long. CDR1 SGHTA and CDR2 FQGTGA come from the germline V gene. The ends were cut back, 0 bases at V and 5 bases at J, with 14 bases in the middle. This CDR3 reads CASSLTGLRDDQPQHF. CDR3 DNA: TGTGCCAGCAGCTTAACGGGTCTCAGGGACGATCAGCCCCAGCATTTT. The whole variable domain, remainder taken from reference TRBV7-3 and TRBJ1-5, is GAGVSQTPSNKVTEKGKYVELRCDPISGHTALYWYRQSLGQGPEFLIYFQGTGAADDSGLPNDRFFAVRPEGSVSTLKIQRTERGDSAVYLCASSLTGLRDDQPQHFGDGTRLSIL.

This clonotype occurred a few times. The chain combines TRBV29-1 with TRBJ1-1; a weak D match, TRBD1 (6 bases). The V and J ends lost 4 bases and 5 bases respectively, with 8 bases between them. Per germline, CDR1 SQVTM and CDR2 ANQGSEA. The CDR3 consists of 11 residues. CDR3 sequence: CSVAGATEAFF. In DNA form, the CDR3 reads TGCAGCGTTGCAGGGGCGACTGAAGCTTTCTTT.

The gene calls are TRBV5-6 and TRBJ2-1, with D uncertain. The CDR3 is 14 residues long. Trimming pared 0 bases from V and 4 bases from J, leaving 8 bases between. Germline lookup yields CDR1 SGHDT and CDR2 YYEEEE. This chain's CDR3 is CASSLGATYNEQFF. In nucleotides, the CDR3 is TGTGCCAGCAGCTTGGGGGCCACGTACAATGAGCAGTTCTTC.

The chain employs TRBV5-6 and TRBJ1-2, with D maybe TRBD1 (5 bases). Deletions cut 2 bases from V and 8 bases from J, with 19 bases between. The CDR3 runs to 15 residues. Germline CDR1 SGHDT, CDR2 YYEEEE. As DNA, the CDR3 is TGTGCCAGCAGCTTCTCCCCTGGGGGGAGTGAGGGCTACACCTTC. Amino acid sequence: CASSFSPGGSEGYTF. Filled out from reference TRBV5-6 and TRBJ1-2, the complete variable domain reads DAGVTQSPTHLIKTRGQQVTLRCSPKSGHDTVSWYQQALGQGPQFIFQYYEEEERQRGNFPDRFSGHQFPNYSSELNVNALLLGDSALYLCASSFSPGGSEGYTFGSGTRLTVV.

This chain uses TRBV12-3 or TRBV12-4 with TRBJ1-5; TRBD1 aligns across 11 bases. The CDR3 length is 16 residues. Unmatched junction bases numbered 6, after V lost 1 base and J lost 7 bases. CDR3 loop: CASSLDGQGASQPQHF. CDR3 nucleotide sequence: TGTGCCAGCAGTTTAGACGGACAGGGGGCATCACAGCCCCAGCATTTT.

This clonotype was seen a few times. The chain combines TRBV29-1 with TRBJ2-7; 9 nucleotides agree with TRBD2. Looked up from germline, CDR1 is SQVTM and CDR2 is ANQGSEA. The CDR3 length is 15 residues. Germline trimming cut 4 bases from V and 4 bases from J; bases unmatched to any gene: 11. As DNA, the CDR3 is TGCAGCGTTGCAGGGGGGGTAGCGGGAGTTTACGAGCAGTACTTC. Translation: CSVAGGVAGVYEQYF.

The rearrangement uses TRBV29-1 and TRBJ2-7; D unclear. V was pared by 4 bases and J by 3 bases, with 7 bases between. Germline values: CDR1 SQVTM, CDR2 ANQGSEA. The CDR3 length is 11 residues. The CDR3, as DNA: TGCAGCGTTGTCTCTAACTACGAGCAGTACTTC. Amino acids: CSVVSNYEQYF.

This clonotype was recorded a few times. J is TRBJ2-5 and V is TRBV7-3; no firm D call. CDR1 is SGHTA and CDR2 is FQGTGA in the germline V gene. The CDR3 extends over 13 amino acids. V gave up 3 bases and J gave up 0 bases, with 5 bases separating them. CDR3 DNA: TGTGCCAGCAGCTTGAGGTACCAAGAGACCCAGTACTTC. Translating it yields CASSLRYQETQYF.

This clonotype has just a few counts. The chain couples TRBV30 to TRBJ1-2; no reliable D call. Trimming shortened V by 4 bases and J by 0 bases, and 6 bases separated the two germline ends. CDR3 length equals 12 residues. Germline CDR1 GTSNPN, CDR2 SVGIG (reference sequence). The CDR3 reads CAWMGANYGYTF. The CDR3 coding sequence is TGTGCCTGGATGGGAGCTAACTATGGCTACACCTTC.

There are a few counts of this clonotype. A much larger clone lies one base from this, so it may be a read error. V gene TRBV15 combines with J gene TRBJ2-3; no definite D call. Germline-derived CDR1 and CDR2 are LNHNV and YYDKDF (reference sequence). The CDR3 sequence is 11 residues long. V was cut by 6 bases and J by 4 bases, with 5 bases left in between. Here the CDR3 DNA reads TGTGCCACCAGTACCGCAGATACGCAGTATTTT. Its protein is CATSTADTQYF.

The chain combines TRBV7-9 with TRBJ2-1; 11 nucleotides align to TRBD2. Germline V gene data show CDR1 as SEHNR and CDR2 as FQNEAQ (reference sequence). Trimming removed 5 bases from V and 9 bases from J; junction bases left unmatched: 15. This CDR3 has 17 residues. The CDR3 sequence: CASSPALLAGVEVEQFF. CDR3 DNA sequence: TGTGCCAGCAGCCCAGCCCTACTAGCGGGAGTCGAGGTTGAGCAGTTCTTC.

This clonotype was detected a few times. The rearrangement uses TRBV24-1 and TRBJ1-2, with no clear D. Trimming left V 1 base short and J 8 bases short, with 7 bases between. The germline gives CDR1 KGHDR, CDR2 SFDVKD. This CDR3 has 12 amino acids. Here the CDR3 DNA reads TGTGCCACCAGTGATTTCCGGAGCGGCTACACCTTC. Its translation: CATSDFRSGYTF.

The chain has TRBV6-2 or TRBV6-3 and TRBJ1-1, with a possible D match to TRBD1 (5 bases). V lost 2 bases, J lost 0 bases, and 16 bases lay in between. This CDR3 is 17 amino acids long. Germline CDR1 reads MNHEY; CDR2 reads SVGEGT. The DNA for the CDR3 is TGTGCCAGCAGTTACCTAGGGGCGGGTCCCCTGAACACTGAAGCTTTCTTT. It translates to CASSYLGAGPLNTEAFF.

Comments on this clonotype: One end of the junction fails to match germline, which may point to a read error. The V call is TRBV5-1, the J call TRBJ1-4; D may be TRBD1 (5 bases). The length of the CDR3 is 14 residues. Germline V gene sequence: CDR1 SGHRS, CDR2 YFSETQ. DNA of the CDR3: TGCGCCAGCACACCGACAGTTCCTAAAGAAAAACTGTTTTTT. The encoded protein is CASTPTVPKEKLFF.

This sequence joins TRBV6-5 and TRBJ2-7, with 8 bases aligning to TRBD2. From germline, CDR1 is MNHEY and CDR2 SVGAGI. The trim removed 0 bases at V and 3 bases at J, leaving 4 bases unmatched. The CDR3 is 15 amino acids. CDR3 in amino acids: CASSYSSGGSYEQYF. Written as DNA, the CDR3 is TGTGCCAGCAGTTACTCGTCGGGGGGGAGCTACGAGCAGTACTTC.